This T cell receptor beta chain was sequenced for a study of blood T cell repertoires in COVID-19. As originally analysed: Nucleated cell number was recorded as an estimate derived from reference gene primer amplification. Profiling relied on immunoSEQ multiplex PCR, and the TCRdb table lists in-frame clones only, not all of them. D and trimming were read from the DNA, whereas the V and J calls and clone size are those reported in that table. The sample has roughly 350,000 clones, about 85% seen once; the top ten hold 3.5% to 4%. V was clipped by 0 bases and J by 6 bases, with 12 bases between them. The germline gives CDR1 MGHRA, CDR2 YSYEKL. This CDR3 comprises 15 residues.

The sequence was obtained from a woman aged 18-35 years with acute or convalescent COVID-19. This chain links TRBV4-1 with TRBJ2-1, with D maybe TRBD2 (6 bases). Sequenced: peripheral blood. This chain's CDR3 is CASSQERDSGNEQFF. The CDR3 DNA follows: TGCGCCAGCAGCCAAGAGCGGGATAGCGGCAATGAGCAGTTCTTC.